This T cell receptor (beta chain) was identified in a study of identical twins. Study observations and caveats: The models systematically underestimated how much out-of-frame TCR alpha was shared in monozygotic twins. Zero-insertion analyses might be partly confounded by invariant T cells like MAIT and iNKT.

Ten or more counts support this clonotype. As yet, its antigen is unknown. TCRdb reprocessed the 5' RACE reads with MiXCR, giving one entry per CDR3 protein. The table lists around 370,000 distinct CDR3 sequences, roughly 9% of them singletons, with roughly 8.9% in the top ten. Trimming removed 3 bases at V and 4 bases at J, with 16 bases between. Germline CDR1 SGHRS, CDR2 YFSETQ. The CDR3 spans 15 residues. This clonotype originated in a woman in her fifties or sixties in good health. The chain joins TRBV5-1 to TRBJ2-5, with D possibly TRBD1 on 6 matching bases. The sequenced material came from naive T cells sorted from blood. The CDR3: CASSSPNTGTETQYF. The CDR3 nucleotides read TGCGCCAGCAGCTCACCCAACACAGGGACAGAGACCCAGTACTTC.